This T cell receptor (beta chain) was recorded in a study of blood T cell repertoires in COVID-19. Study overall: Material from acute and convalescent COVID-19 was sourced from the United States, Italy and Spain. PBMCs, B-cell-depleted T cells, or T cells provided the cDNA or gDNA that made up the material.

This clone has just one count. From germline, CDR1 is SGHRS and CDR2 YFSETQ. V was clipped by 0 bases and J by 3 bases, with 13 bases between them. The CDR3 runs 16 residues. In the original processing: Cell counts per sample came from amplifying reference gene primers. Data came from immunoSEQ multiplex PCR; TCRdb stores just in-frame clones and leaves some out. V and J calls and clone size are given by that table; D and trimming were obtained from the DNA. Here the sample spans approximately 250,000 clones, 80% to 90% being singletons. The chain links TRBV5-1 to TRBJ1-5, with D tentatively TRBD1 (6 bases). The sequenced material came from peripheral blood. This clonotype was obtained from a woman aged 40-49 years who had recovered from COVID-19. Here the CDR3 DNA reads TGCGCCAGCAGCTTGGCCCCCGGGGACAACAATCAGCCCCAGCATTTT. It yields the protein CASSLAPGDNNQPQHF. Full variable domain (rest looked up from reference TRBV5-1 and TRBJ1-5): KAGVTQTPRYLIKTRGQQVTLSCSPISGHRSVSWYQQTPGQGLQFLFEYFSETQRNKGNFPGRFSGRQFSNSRSEMNVSTLELGDSALYLCASSLAPGDNNQPQHFGDGTRLSIL.